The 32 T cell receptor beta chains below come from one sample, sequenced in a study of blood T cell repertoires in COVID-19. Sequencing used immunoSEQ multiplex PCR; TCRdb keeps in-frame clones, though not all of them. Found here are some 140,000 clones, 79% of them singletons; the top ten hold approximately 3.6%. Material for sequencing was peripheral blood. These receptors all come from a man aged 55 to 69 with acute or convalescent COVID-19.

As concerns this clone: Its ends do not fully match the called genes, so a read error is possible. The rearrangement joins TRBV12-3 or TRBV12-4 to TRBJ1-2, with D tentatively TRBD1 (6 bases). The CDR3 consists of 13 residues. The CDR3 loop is CASSFGQTSPPYF. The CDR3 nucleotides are TGTGCCAGCAGTTTCGGACAGACGAGCCCACCGTACTTC.

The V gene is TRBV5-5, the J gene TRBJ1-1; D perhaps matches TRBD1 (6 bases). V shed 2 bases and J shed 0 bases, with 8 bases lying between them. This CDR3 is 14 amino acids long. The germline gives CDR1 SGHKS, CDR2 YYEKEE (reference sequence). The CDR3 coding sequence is TGTGCCAGCAGCTTCGACAGGTTGAACACTGAAGCTTTCTTT. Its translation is CASSFDRLNTEAFF.

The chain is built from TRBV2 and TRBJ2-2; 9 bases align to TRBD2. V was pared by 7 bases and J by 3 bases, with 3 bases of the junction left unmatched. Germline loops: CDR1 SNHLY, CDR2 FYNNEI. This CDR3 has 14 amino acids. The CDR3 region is CASNGGRDTGELFF. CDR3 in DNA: TGTGCCAGCAACGGCGGGAGGGACACCGGGGAGCTGTTTTTT.

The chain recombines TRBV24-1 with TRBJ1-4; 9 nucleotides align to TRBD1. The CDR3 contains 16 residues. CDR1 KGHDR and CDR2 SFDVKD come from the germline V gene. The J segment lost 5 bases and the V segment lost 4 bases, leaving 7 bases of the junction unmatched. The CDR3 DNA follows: TGTGCCACCAGTGAATCCACAGGGGGCGCGAATGAAAAACTGTTTTTT. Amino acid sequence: CATSESTGGANEKLFF.

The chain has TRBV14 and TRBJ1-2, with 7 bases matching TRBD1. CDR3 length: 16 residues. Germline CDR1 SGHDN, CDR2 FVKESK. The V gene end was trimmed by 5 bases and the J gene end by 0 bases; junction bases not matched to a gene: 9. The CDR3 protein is CASSTGQTPSNYGYTF. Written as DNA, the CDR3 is TGTGCCAGCAGCACGGGACAGACGCCTTCTAACTATGGCTACACCTTC.

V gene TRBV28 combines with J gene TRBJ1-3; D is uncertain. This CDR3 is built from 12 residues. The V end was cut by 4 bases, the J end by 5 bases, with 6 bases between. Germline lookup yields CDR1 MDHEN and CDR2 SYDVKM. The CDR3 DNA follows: TGTGCCAGCAGTTCCCAGAGAAACACCATATATTTT. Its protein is CASSSQRNTIYF.

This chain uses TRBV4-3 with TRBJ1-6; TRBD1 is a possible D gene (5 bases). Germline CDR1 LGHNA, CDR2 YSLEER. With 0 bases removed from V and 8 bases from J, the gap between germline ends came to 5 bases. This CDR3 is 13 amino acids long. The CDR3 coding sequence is TGCGCCAGCAGCCAAGAAGGGGATTCACCCCTCCACTTT. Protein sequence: CASSQEGDSPLHF.

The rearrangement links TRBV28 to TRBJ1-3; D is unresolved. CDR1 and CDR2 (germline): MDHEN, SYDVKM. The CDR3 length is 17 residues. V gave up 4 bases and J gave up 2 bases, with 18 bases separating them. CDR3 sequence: CASSSASSRLAGNTIYF. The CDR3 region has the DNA TGTGCCAGCAGTTCCGCCTCCTCACGATTAGCTGGAAACACCATATATTTT.

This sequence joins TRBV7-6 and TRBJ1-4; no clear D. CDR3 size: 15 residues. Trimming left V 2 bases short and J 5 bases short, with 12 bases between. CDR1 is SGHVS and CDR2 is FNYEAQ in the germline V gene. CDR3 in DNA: TGTGCCAGCAGCTTAAATAAGGGAGGGAATGAAAAACTGTTTTTT. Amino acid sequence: CASSLNKGGNEKLFF.

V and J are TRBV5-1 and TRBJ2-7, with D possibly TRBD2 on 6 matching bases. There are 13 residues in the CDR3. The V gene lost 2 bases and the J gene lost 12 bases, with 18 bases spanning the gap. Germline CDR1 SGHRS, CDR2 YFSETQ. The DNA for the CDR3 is TGCGCCAGCAGCTTTGGGGGGACCCCTATACGGTACTTC. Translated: CASSFGGTPIRYF.

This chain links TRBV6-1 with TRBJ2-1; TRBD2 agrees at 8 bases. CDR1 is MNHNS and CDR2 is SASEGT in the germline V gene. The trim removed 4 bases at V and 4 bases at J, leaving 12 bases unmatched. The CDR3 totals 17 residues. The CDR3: CASSARSEGLVYNEQFF. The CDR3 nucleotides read TGTGCCAGCAGTGCTAGGAGTGAGGGACTAGTGTACAATGAGCAGTTCTTC.

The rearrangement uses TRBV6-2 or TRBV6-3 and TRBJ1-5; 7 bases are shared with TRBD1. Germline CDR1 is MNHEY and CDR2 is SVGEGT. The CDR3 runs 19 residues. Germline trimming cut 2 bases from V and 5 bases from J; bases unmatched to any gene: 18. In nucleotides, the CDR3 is TGTGCCAGCAGTTACCCCGGACAGGTTTGGGGACGGCGGGATCAGCCCCAGCATTTT. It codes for CASSYPGQVWGRRDQPQHF.

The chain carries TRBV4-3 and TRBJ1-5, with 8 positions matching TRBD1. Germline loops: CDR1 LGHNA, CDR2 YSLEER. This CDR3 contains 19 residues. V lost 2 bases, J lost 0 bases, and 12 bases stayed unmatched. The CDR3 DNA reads TGCGCCAGCAGCCAACAAGTGACAGGGGCGGCCTTTAGCAATCAGCCCCAGCATTTT. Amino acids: CASSQQVTGAAFSNQPQHF.

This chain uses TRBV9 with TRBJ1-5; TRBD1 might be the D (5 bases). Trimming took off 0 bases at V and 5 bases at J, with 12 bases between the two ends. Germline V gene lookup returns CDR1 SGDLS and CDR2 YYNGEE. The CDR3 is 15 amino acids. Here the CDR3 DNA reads TGTGCCAGCAGCGTAGCGGGGGACGGTTATCAGCCCCAGCATTTT. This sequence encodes CASSVAGDGYQPQHF.

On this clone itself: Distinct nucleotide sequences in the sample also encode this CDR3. CDR3 sequence reads: CASSLDSLTEAFF. CDR3 in DNA: TGTGCCAGCAGCTTGGATAGTTTGACTGAAGCTTTCTTT. The gene calls are TRBV5-4 and TRBJ1-1; no reliable D call. Germline V gene lookup returns CDR1 SGHNT and CDR2 YYREEE (reference sequence). The CDR3 sequence is 13 residues long. With 0 bases removed from V and 5 bases from J, the gap between germline ends came to 8 bases.

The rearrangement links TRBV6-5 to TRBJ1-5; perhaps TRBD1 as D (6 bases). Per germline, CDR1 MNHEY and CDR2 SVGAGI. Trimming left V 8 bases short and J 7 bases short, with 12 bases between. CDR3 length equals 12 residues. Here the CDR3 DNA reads TGTGCCAGCGGCGACAGGCCACAGCCCCAGCATTTT. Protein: CASGDRPQPQHF.

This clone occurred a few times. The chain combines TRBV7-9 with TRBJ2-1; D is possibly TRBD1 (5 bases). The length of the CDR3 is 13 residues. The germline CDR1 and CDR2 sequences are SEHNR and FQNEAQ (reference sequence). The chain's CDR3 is CVAFGADYNEQFF. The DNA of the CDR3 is TGTGTGGCATTTGGGGCAGACTACAATGAGCAGTTCTTC. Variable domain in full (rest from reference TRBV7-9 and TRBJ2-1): DTGVSQNPRHKITKRGQNVTFRCDPISEHNRLYWYRQTLGQGPEFLTYFQNEAQLEKSRLLSDRFSAERPKGSFSTLEIQRTEQGDSAMYLCVAFGADYNEQFFGPGTRLTVL.

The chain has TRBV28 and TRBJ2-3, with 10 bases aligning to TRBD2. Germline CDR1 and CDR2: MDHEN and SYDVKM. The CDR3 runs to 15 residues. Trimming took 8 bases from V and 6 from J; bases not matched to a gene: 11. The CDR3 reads CASPPLAGESDTQYF. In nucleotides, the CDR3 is TGTGCCAGCCCCCCGCTAGCGGGAGAGAGTGATACGCAGTATTTT.

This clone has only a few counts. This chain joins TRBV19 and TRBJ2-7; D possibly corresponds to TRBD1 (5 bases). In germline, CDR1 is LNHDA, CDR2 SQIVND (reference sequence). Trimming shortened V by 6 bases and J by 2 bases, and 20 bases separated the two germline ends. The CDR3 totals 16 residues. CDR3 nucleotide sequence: TGTGCCAGTAGCCGGGCCAGGGTCACCCGCACCTACGAGCAGTACTTC. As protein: CASSRARVTRTYEQYF.

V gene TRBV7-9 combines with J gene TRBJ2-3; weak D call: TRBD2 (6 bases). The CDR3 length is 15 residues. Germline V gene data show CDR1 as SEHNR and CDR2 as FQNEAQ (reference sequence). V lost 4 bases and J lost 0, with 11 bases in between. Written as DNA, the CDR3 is TGTGCCAGCAGCTCTTCGGGGACTAGCACAGATACGCAGTATTTT. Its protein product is CASSSSGTSTDTQYF.

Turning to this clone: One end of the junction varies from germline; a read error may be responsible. The CDR3 nucleotides read TGTGCCAGCAGTTTAGGCCCCAGACAGGGTTCTGGGAACACCATATATTTT. It yields the protein CASSLGPRQGSGNTIYF. The chain recombines TRBV28 with TRBJ1-3; 7 bases agree with TRBD1. Germline values: CDR1 MDHEN, CDR2 SYDVKM. The CDR3 is 17 residues long.

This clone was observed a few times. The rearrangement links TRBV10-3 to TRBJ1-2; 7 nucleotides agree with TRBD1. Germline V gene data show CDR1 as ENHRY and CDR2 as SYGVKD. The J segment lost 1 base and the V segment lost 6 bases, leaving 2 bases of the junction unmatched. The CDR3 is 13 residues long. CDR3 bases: TGTGCCATCAGCCGACAGGGTAACTATGGCTACACCTTC. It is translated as CAISRQGNYGYTF.

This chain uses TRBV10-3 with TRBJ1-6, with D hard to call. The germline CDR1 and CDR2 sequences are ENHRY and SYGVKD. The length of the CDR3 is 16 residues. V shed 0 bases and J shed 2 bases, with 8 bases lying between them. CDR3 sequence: CAISESAGTYNSPLHF. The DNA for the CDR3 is TGTGCCATCAGTGAGTCGGCAGGTACCTATAATTCACCCCTCCACTTT.

This CDR3 is CATGSTAGLNTGELFF. CDR3 coding DNA: TGTGCCACCGGATCCACGGCAGGCCTTAACACCGGGGAGCTGTTTTTT. The V gene is TRBV24-1, the J gene TRBJ2-2; D gene ambiguous. V was clipped by 9 bases and J by 2 bases, with 18 bases between them. The CDR3 length is 16 residues. In germline, CDR1 is KGHDR, CDR2 SFDVKD.

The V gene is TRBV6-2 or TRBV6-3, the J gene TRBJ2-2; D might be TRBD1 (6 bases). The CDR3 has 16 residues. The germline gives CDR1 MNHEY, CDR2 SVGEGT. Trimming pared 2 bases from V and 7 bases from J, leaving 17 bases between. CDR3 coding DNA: TGTGCCAGCAGTTACGGCCACAGGGTCGAGTACGGGGAGCTGTTTTTT. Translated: CASSYGHRVEYGELFF.

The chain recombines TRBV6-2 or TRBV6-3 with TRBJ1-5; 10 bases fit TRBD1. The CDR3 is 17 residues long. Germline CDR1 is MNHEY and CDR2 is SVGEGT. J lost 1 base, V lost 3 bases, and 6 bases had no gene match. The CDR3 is CASSYNPGQGSNQPQHF. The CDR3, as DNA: TGTGCCAGCAGTTATAACCCGGGACAGGGGAGCAATCAGCCCCAGCATTTT.

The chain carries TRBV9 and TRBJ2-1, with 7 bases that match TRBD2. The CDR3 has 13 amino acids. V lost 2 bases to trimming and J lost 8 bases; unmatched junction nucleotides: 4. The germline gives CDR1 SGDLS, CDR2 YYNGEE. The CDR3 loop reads CASSVWTRDEQFF. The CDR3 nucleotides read TGTGCCAGCAGCGTTTGGACTAGGGATGAGCAGTTCTTC. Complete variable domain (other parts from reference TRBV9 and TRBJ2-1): DSGVTQTPKHLITATGQRVTLRCSPRSGDLSVYWYQQSLDQGLQFLIQYYNGEERAKGNILERFSAQQFPDLHSELNLSSLELGDSALYFCASSVWTRDEQFFGPGTRLTVL.

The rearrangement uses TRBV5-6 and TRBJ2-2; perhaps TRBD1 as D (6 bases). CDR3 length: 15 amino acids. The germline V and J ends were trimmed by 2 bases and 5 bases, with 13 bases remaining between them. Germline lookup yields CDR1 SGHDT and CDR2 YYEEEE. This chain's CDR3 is CASSFYREGTGELFF. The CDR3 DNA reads TGTGCCAGCAGCTTCTACAGGGAAGGGACCGGGGAGCTGTTTTTT.

CDR3 nucleotides: TGTGCCAGCAGCTCGACAGGGGGAACCACAGATACGCAGTATTTT. Encoded protein: CASSSTGGTTDTQYF. The rearrangement joins TRBV6-5 to TRBJ2-3, with 9 bases identical to TRBD1. The germline CDR1 and CDR2 sequences are MNHEY and SVGAGI. V lost 6 bases to trimming and J lost 2 bases; unmatched junction nucleotides: 6. This CDR3 comprises 15 residues.

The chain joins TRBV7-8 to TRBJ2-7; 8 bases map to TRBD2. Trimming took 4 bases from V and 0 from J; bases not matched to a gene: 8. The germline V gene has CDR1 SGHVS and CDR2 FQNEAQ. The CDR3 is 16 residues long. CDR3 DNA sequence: TGTGCCAGCAGCTATAGAGCGGGAGAACTCTCCTACGAGCAGTACTTC. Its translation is CASSYRAGELSYEQYF.

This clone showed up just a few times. CDR3 DNA: TGTGCCAGCAGCCAAGTCGGGAGCGGGAGTTACGAGCAGTACTTC. Translated, it gives CASSQVGSGSYEQYF. This rearrangement joins TRBV3-1 (or the pseudogene TRBV3-2) to TRBJ2-7; 8 bases line up with TRBD2. The ends lost 1 base at V and 4 bases at J; junction bases unmatched: 6. This CDR3 region has 15 residues. Germline V gene data show CDR1 as LGHDT and CDR2 as YNNKEL (reference sequence).

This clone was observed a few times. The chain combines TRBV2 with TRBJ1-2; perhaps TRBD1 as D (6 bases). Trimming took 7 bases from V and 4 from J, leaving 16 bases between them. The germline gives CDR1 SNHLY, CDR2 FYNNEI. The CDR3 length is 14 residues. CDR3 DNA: TGTGCCAGCATAGGGGGGGATTGGGTCTATGGCTACACCTTC. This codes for CASIGGDWVYGYTF.